This record covers a single TCR beta chain. No antigen is known for it. Assay: immunoSEQ multiplex PCR; the TCRdb copy retains only in-frame clones and omits some. The table has some 150,000 clones, more than 90% seen once. This CDR3 comprises 13 residues. V lost 4 bases and J 7 bases, leaving 14 bases between the germline ends. The germline gives CDR1 MNHEY, CDR2 SVGAGI. This record comes from a study of T cell responses to AZD1222 COVID-19 vaccine. Study-wide results and caveats: Spike-wide coverage was observed for vaccine-associated CD4 TCRs, with dominant responses at 160-218 and 743-854.

The clonotype originates from an adult who received the AZD1222 COVID-19 vaccine. This chain links TRBV6-5 with TRBJ2-7, with D unclear. This specimen consisted of peripheral blood, obtained 28 days after the second AZD1222 dose. The CDR3 DNA is TGTGCCAGCAGTTCCCCGAGACTTGGGGAGCAGTACTTC. It codes for CASSSPRLGEQYF.